The next 31 T cell receptor beta chains were all read from a single sample in a study of T cells after somatic rescue of genetic block. The table came from immunoSEQ multiplex PCR; TCRdb's copy has only in-frame clones and leaves some out. The table has tens of thousands of clones, roughly 88% seen once. Sequencing used peripheral blood mononuclear cells (PBMCs). The receptors were gathered from a man in his thirties or forties.

The genes are TRBV28 and TRBJ1-4; 8 bases are shared with TRBD1. Germline V gives CDR1 MDHEN, CDR2 SYDVKM. V lost 4 bases and J lost 2; bases outside the gene matches: 9. This CDR3 is built from 17 residues. The DNA of the CDR3 is TGTGCCAGCAGTTGGGCCCGGACAGGGTCGACTAATGAAAAACTGTTTTTT. It encodes CASSWARTGSTNEKLFF.

The chain carries TRBV9 and TRBJ2-3; 7 bases agree with TRBD2. Germline V gene lookup returns CDR1 SGDLS and CDR2 YYNGEE. Trimming took 3 bases from V and 4 from J; bases not matched to a gene: 5. The CDR3 loop spans 14 amino acids. CDR3 coding DNA: TGTGCCAGCAGCGGCGGCGGGAGAGCAGATACGCAGTATTTT. Translation: CASSGGGRADTQYF.

The genes are TRBV6-5 and TRBJ1-2; 8 bases align to TRBD1. Germline V lookup: CDR1 MNHEY, CDR2 SVGAGI. The trim removed 6 bases at V and 4 bases at J, leaving 7 bases unmatched. The CDR3 runs to 14 residues. The CDR3 sequence is CASSEYRGVYGYTF. The CDR3 nucleotides read TGTGCCAGCAGCGAATACAGGGGGGTCTATGGCTACACCTTC.

This rearrangement joins TRBV7-9 to TRBJ2-7; D may be TRBD1 (6 bases). V gave up 5 bases and J gave up 6 bases, with 14 bases separating them. The CDR3 is 13 amino acids. Per germline, CDR1 SEHNR and CDR2 FQNEAQ (reference sequence). The CDR3 bases are TGTGCCAGCAGCCAACAGACAGGCTCCGAGCAGTACTTC. Translating gives CASSQQTGSEQYF.

Notes on this clone: The junction departs from the called germline gene at one end, perhaps through a read error. The rearrangement links TRBV4-1 to TRBJ2-7; 8 bases match TRBD1. Germline CDR1 and CDR2: MGHRA and YSYEKL. The CDR3 runs to 12 residues. CDR3 region: CASSQPDRGRIF. CDR3 sequence (DNA): TGCGCCAGCAGCCAACCCGACAGGGGACGCATATTC.

The chain couples TRBV7-8 to TRBJ2-1; TRBD2 matches at 9 bases. Trimming took 5 bases from V and 6 from J; bases not matched to a gene: 11. From germline, CDR1 is SGHVS and CDR2 FQNEAQ. CDR3 length equals 16 residues. In DNA, the CDR3 is TGTGCCAGCAGCCCGAGGGGAGCGGGAGGAGCCAATGAGCAGTTCTTC. As protein: CASSPRGAGGANEQFF.

J is TRBJ2-3 and V is TRBV28; perhaps TRBD2 as D (6 bases). Trimming removed 2 bases from V and 5 bases from J, with 11 bases in between. The CDR3 is 14 amino acids. Germline V CDR1 and CDR2: MDHEN, SYDVKM. CDR3 sequence reads: CASSLQAGLDTQYF. CDR3 bases: TGTGCCAGCAGTTTACAGGCGGGATTAGATACGCAGTATTTT.

This clone was recorded only once. This chain joins TRBV15 and TRBJ2-2, with D possibly TRBD1 on 6 matching bases. Germline V gives CDR1 LNHNV, CDR2 YYDKDF (reference sequence). Trimming left V 1 base short and J 5 bases short, with 14 bases between. This CDR3 is 16 amino acids long. CDR3 in DNA: TGTGCCACCAGCAGAGGGTACAGGGAGAGAACCGGGGAGCTGTTTTTT. Translated, it gives CATSRGYRERTGELFF.

This clone was detected a few times. The rearrangement uses TRBV4-1 and TRBJ1-1, with D perhaps TRBD1 (6 bases). Per the germline V gene, CDR1 is MGHRA and CDR2 is YSYEKL. This CDR3 has 15 amino acids. The germline V and J ends were trimmed by 3 bases and 1 base, with 12 bases remaining between them. The CDR3 nucleotides are TGCGCCAGCAGCCACGTCCGCAGGGGGAACACTGAAGCTTTCTTT. Translating it yields CASSHVRRGNTEAFF.

J is TRBJ1-5 and V is TRBV6-6, with no clear D. This CDR3 is 14 amino acids long. The V gene's germline CDR1 is MNHNY and CDR2 SVGAGI (reference sequence). V was pared by 4 bases and J by 0 bases, with 7 bases between. The CDR3 DNA sequence: TGTGCCAGCAGTTCGCCCGATAGCAATCAGCCCCAGCATTTT. As protein: CASSSPDSNQPQHF.

The chain combines TRBV7-8 with TRBJ2-7, with TRBD1 matching 8 bases. The V gene's germline CDR1 is SGHVS and CDR2 FQNEAQ. The CDR3 is 15 amino acids. Trimming at V came to 5 bases and at J to 5 bases, leaving 11 bases not matched to a gene. The CDR3 nucleotides read TGTGCCAGCAGCCTAGGCCACAGGGGGGTACACGAGCAGTACTTC. Translated, it gives CASSLGHRGVHEQYF. Using reference TRBV7-8 and TRBJ2-7 for the parts outside the CDR3, the full variable domain is GAGVSQSPRYKVAKRGQDVALRCDPISGHVSLFWYQQALGQGPEFLTYFQNEAQLDKSGLPSDRFFAERPEGSVSTLKIQRTQQEDSAVYLCASSLGHRGVHEQYFGPGTRLTVT.

The chain has TRBV6-1 and TRBJ1-6; 12 bases line up with TRBD1. CDR1 MNHNS and CDR2 SASEGT come from the germline V gene. The CDR3 loop spans 16 amino acids. V was clipped by 4 bases and J by 9 bases; unmatched bases: 7. CDR3 sequence: CASSVRDRGRSSPLHF. CDR3 DNA sequence: TGTGCCAGCAGTGTCCGGGACAGGGGGCGAAGTTCACCCCTCCACTTT.

V gene TRBV29-1 combines with J gene TRBJ1-1; D remains unclear. CDR1 and CDR2 (germline): SQVTM, ANQGSEA. V shed 8 bases and J shed 6 bases, with 7 bases lying between them. This CDR3 comprises 9 residues. The DNA for the CDR3 is TGCAGCCCTGGGCCTGAAGCTTTCTTT. It is translated as CSPGPEAFF.

The chain is built from TRBV4-3 and TRBJ1-1, with D possibly being TRBD1 (6 bases). Deletions cut 3 bases from V and 10 bases from J, with 21 bases between. The CDR3 is 15 amino acids. CDR1 is LGHNA, CDR2 YSLEER, per germline. In DNA, the CDR3 is TGCGCCAGCAGCCAGGCAGTAGGGGGGCAGTTAGGAGCTTTCTTT. Amino acids: CASSQAVGGQLGAFF.

The chain recombines TRBV9 with TRBJ1-2, with a tentative D call TRBD1 (6 bases). The germline V gene encodes CDR1 SGDLS and CDR2 YYNGEE. Trimming shortened V by 0 bases and J by 8 bases, and 14 bases separated the two germline ends. This CDR3 comprises 14 residues. This CDR3 is CASSVAGGANGYTF. The DNA for the CDR3 is TGTGCCAGCAGCGTAGCTGGGGGGGCGAACGGCTACACCTTC.

J is TRBJ1-3 and V is TRBV4-2; D is ambiguous. V was cut by 0 bases and J by 4 bases, with 10 bases left in between. The germline V gene encodes CDR1 LGHNA and CDR2 YNFKEQ. The CDR3 runs 15 residues. The CDR3 sequence: CASSQEARPGNTIYF. Here the CDR3 DNA reads TGTGCCAGCAGCCAAGAAGCGAGGCCGGGAAACACCATATATTTT.

This chain uses TRBV4-1 with TRBJ2-7; either TRBD1 or TRBD2 may supply D (5 bases each). This CDR3 is 17 amino acids long. V was shortened by 0 bases and J by 1 base, with 16 bases between the two germline ends. Germline V CDR1 and CDR2: MGHRA, YSYEKL. The CDR3, as DNA: TGCGCCAGCAGCCAAGAAACCCGGGACCTGACTTCCTACGAGCAGTACTTC. Protein sequence: CASSQETRDLTSYEQYF.

The chain links TRBV5-1 to TRBJ1-1; D unclear. The V gene's germline CDR1 is SGHRS and CDR2 YFSETQ. The CDR3 covers 14 residues. V was cut by 1 base and J by 11 bases, with 18 bases left in between. The CDR3 nucleotides read TGCGCCAGCAGCTTGACACCAAGAGCCCCCACGGCTTTCTTT. Protein: CASSLTPRAPTAFF. The full variable domain, rest sourced from reference TRBV5-1 and TRBJ1-1, is KAGVTQTPRYLIKTRGQQVTLSCSPISGHRSVSWYQQTPGQGLQFLFEYFSETQRNKGNFPGRFSGRQFSNSRSEMNVSTLELGDSALYLCASSLTPRAPTAFFGQGTRLTVV.

V gene TRBV18 combines with J gene TRBJ2-1; TRBD1 matches 7 bases. The germline CDR1 and CDR2 sequences are KGHSH and LQKENI. After removal of 0 bases from V and 15 bases from J, the junction contained 11 bases not matched to a gene. The CDR3 totals 14 residues. The DNA for the CDR3 is TGTGCCAGCTCACCACCAGGGAGCGTACAGGGGCTGTTCTTC. Residues: CASSPPGSVQGLFF. Filled out from reference TRBV18 and TRBJ2-1, the complete variable domain reads NAGVMQNPRHLVRRRGQEARLRCSPMKGHSHVYWYRQLPEEGLKFMVYLQKENIIDESGMPKERFSAEFPKEGPSILRIQQVVRGDSAAYFCASSPPGSVQGLFFGPGTRLTVL.

The V call is TRBV29-1, the J call TRBJ2-5, with 9 nucleotides matching TRBD1. Trimming took 6 bases from V and 3 from J; bases not matched to a gene: 2. The CDR3 spans 12 residues. Germline V gene lookup returns CDR1 SQVTM and CDR2 ANQGSEA. The CDR3: CSVTGGEETQYF. The CDR3 region has the DNA TGCAGCGTAACAGGGGGCGAAGAGACCCAGTACTTC.

The gene calls are TRBV10-2 and TRBJ1-1; 9 bases match TRBD1. Trimming removed 9 bases from V and 4 bases from J; junction bases left unmatched: 12. CDR1 and CDR2 (germline): WSHSY, SAAADI. The CDR3 contains 15 residues. The CDR3 here is CASYQTGGGLTEAFF. For the CDR3, the DNA is TGCGCCAGTTATCAGACAGGGGGAGGACTCACTGAAGCTTTCTTT.

The V gene is TRBV9, the J gene TRBJ2-1, with D perhaps TRBD2 (6 bases). The CDR3 is made up of 16 amino acids. The V gene's germline CDR1 is SGDLS and CDR2 YYNGEE. The ends were cut back, 4 bases at V and 3 bases at J, with 17 bases in the middle. CDR3 amino acids: CASSPQGSGVYNEQFF. The CDR3 bases are TGTGCCAGCAGCCCCCAAGGTAGCGGAGTCTACAATGAGCAGTTCTTC.

This clone was seen a single time. The chain carries TRBV9 and TRBJ1-1, with 7 bases identical to TRBD1. From germline, CDR1 is SGDLS and CDR2 YYNGEE. CDR3 size: 14 residues. Trimming took 4 bases from V and 5 from J; bases not matched to a gene: 8. The CDR3 nucleotides are TGTGCCAGCAGCCCCACAGGGGACGCAACTGAAGCTTTCTTT. Translating it yields CASSPTGDATEAFF.

The V and J genes are TRBV6-1 and TRBJ1-2; D unclear. V lost 7 bases and J lost 3, with 15 bases in between. The CDR3 loop spans 14 amino acids. Germline V CDR1 and CDR2: MNHNS, SASEGT. The CDR3 region is CASTAAAWDYGYTF. The CDR3 DNA sequence: TGTGCCAGCACCGCCGCGGCCTGGGACTATGGCTACACCTTC.

This clone was recorded a few times. The chain links TRBV6-5 to TRBJ1-1; 7 positions match TRBD1. The ends lost 0 bases at V and 1 base at J; junction bases unmatched: 2. Germline-derived CDR1 and CDR2 are MNHEY and SVGAGI. CDR3 length: 15 amino acids. The chain's CDR3 is CASSYSTGRNTEAFF. The CDR3 nucleotides are TGTGCCAGCAGTTACTCGACAGGGAGGAACACTGAAGCTTTCTTT.

In its sample, this clone was seen once. This chain joins TRBV4-1 and TRBJ1-4, with a tentative D call TRBD1 (5 bases). The CDR3 loop spans 16 amino acids. Germline CDR1 and CDR2: MGHRA and YSYEKL. V was clipped by 5 bases and J by 7 bases, with 20 bases between them. Here the CDR3 DNA reads TGCGCCAGCAGCACCAGGCCTGGGGACCGCCCTGAAAAACTGTTTTTT. Translated: CASSTRPGDRPEKLFF.

The V and J genes are TRBV16 and TRBJ1-3, with unresolved D. Trimming removed 2 bases at V and 0 bases at J, with 5 bases between. The germline V gene has CDR1 KGHSY and CDR2 FQNENV. The CDR3 extends over 14 amino acids. In DNA form, the CDR3 reads TGTGCCAGCAGCCAAGTCTACTCTGGAAACACCATATATTTT. Its protein is CASSQVYSGNTIYF.

The chain has TRBV2 and TRBJ1-1; TRBD1 matches at 7 bases. Germline assignment: CDR1 SNHLY and CDR2 FYNNEI. The CDR3 extends over 13 amino acids. Trimming took 7 bases from V and 5 from J; bases not matched to a gene: 7. DNA for the CDR3: TGTGCCAGCAAGACAGGGCGGGGGACTGAAGCTTTCTTT. Protein product: CASKTGRGTEAFF.

The V and J genes are TRBV6-5 and TRBJ1-1, with TRBD1 identical over 8 bases. The germline gives CDR1 MNHEY, CDR2 SVGAGI. The CDR3 runs to 15 residues. Trimming at V came to 6 bases and at J to 1 base, leaving 7 bases not matched to a gene. In DNA, the CDR3 is TGTGCCAGCAGGGCAGACAGGGGTACGAACACTGAAGCTTTCTTT. It codes for CASRADRGTNTEAFF.

The rearrangement uses TRBV19 and TRBJ2-2; the match to TRBD2 covers 10 bases. Per germline, CDR1 LNHDA and CDR2 SQIVND (reference sequence). This CDR3 has 16 amino acids. V lost 0 bases to trimming and J lost 4 bases; unmatched junction nucleotides: 2. CDR3 bases: TGTGCCAGTAGTATAGAGGGACTAGCGCGCACCGGGGAGCTGTTTTTT. This codes for CASSIEGLARTGELFF.

The chain has TRBV5-5 and TRBJ2-5; D is undetermined. Germline CDR1 and CDR2: SGHKS and YYEKEE (reference sequence). CDR3 length equals 17 residues. The ends were cut back, 2 bases at V and 2 bases at J, with 19 bases in the middle. In DNA, the CDR3 is TGTGCCAGCAGCTTCCGGCTCCGCGCCGCGCCTCAAGAGACCCAGTACTTC. Translated, it gives CASSFRLRAAPQETQYF.